The T cell receptor beta chain described here comes from a study of blood T cell repertoires in COVID-19. Whole-study context: COVID-19 samples, acute and convalescent, were from the United States, Italy and Spain. Sources were T cells, B-cell-depleted T cells, or PBMCs; the material itself was cDNA or gDNA.

In the authors' workflow: Estimated nucleated cell counts came from reference gene primer amplification. Clones were sequenced by immunoSEQ multiplex PCR, and TCRdb holds only the in-frame ones, with some missing. V, J and clone size were drawn from that table, and D and trimming were deduced from the DNA. The sample carries about 240,000 clones, roughly nine tenths recorded once. Germline CDR1 reads SGDLS; CDR2 reads YYNGEE. CDR3 size: 18 residues. Trimming cost V 0 bases and J 2 bases; bases outside gene matches: 11. This clone was detected once. This clonotype was sampled from a man aged 55 to 69 with acute or convalescent COVID-19. The sample comprised peripheral blood. The V and J genes are TRBV9 and TRBJ2-5; TRBD2 matches 9 bases. CDR3 sequence: CASSVGESGGTRQETQYF. CDR3 DNA: TGTGCCAGCAGCGTAGGGGAAAGCGGGGGGACCAGACAAGAGACCCAGTACTTC.